The sequence of this T cell receptor (beta chain) was determined in a study of radiation and T cells in renal cell carcinoma. The study, taken as a whole, reports: From baseline, blood top tumor clonotypes peaked at 2 weeks post-radiation. No pretreatment tumor biopsies were available for baseline clonotypes.

The repertoire was sequenced with immunoSEQ multiplex PCR; TCRdb's copy has only in-frame clones and lacks some. The sample lists some 50,000 clones, approximately 80% occurring once. Comments on this clone: Its antigen remains unidentified.

Time point defined: baseline pretreatment blood. Sample treatment: 15 Gy SBRT to primary tumor, nephrectomy 4 weeks later. Serial blood draws occurred at baseline and 2 and 4 weeks post-SBRT. Clear cell pathology was present in this patient's renal cell carcinoma. Specimen: blood, collected from a patient whose treatment included radiotherapy and nephrectomy. This clonotype was sampled from a woman aged 70 to 79 with renal cell carcinoma.

CDR3 region: CASSLVTGGSYEQYF. The CDR3 DNA sequence: TGTGCCAGCAGCTTAGTGACAGGGGGCTCCTACGAGCAGTACTTC. V gene TRBV28 combines with J gene TRBJ2-7; 9 bases agree with TRBD1. This CDR3 spans 15 amino acids. Germline V gene data show CDR1 as MDHEN and CDR2 as SYDVKM. V lost 6 bases, J lost 0 bases, and 6 bases stayed unmatched.